This paragraph covers one T cell receptor beta chain sequence. The source of the sample is a study of T-cell reconstitution after alpha-beta-depleted transplantation in children. This sample's TCRbeta library carried unique molecular identifier barcodes. TCRdb independently ran MiXCR on the PCR reads; one entry per CDR3 protein. The sample holds fewer than 400,000 distinct CDR3 sequences, over 20% seen once. The length of the CDR3 is 17 residues. The ends lost 5 bases at V and 5 bases at J; junction bases unmatched: 13. Germline CDR1 SGHVS, CDR2 FNYEAQ. The specimen comprised PBMCs from the stem cell graft donor, sampled from the stem cell graft. V is TRBV7-6 and J is TRBJ2-7; 12 bases fit TRBD2. The receptor's source is a human donor who donated a stem cell graft to a child with acute myeloid leukemia. CDR3 sequence (DNA): TGTGCCAGCAGCCCCTCTCCCCTAGCGGGAGGGAGCCACGAGCAGTACTTC. Its translation is CASSPSPLAGGSHEQYF.